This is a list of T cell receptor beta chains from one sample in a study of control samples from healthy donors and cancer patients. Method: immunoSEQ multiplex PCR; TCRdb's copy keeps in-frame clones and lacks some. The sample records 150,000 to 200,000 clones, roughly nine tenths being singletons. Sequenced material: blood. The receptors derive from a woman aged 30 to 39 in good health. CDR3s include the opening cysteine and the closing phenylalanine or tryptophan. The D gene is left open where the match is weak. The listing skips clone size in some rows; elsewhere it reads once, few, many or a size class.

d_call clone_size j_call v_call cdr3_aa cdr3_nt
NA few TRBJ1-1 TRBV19 CASSIETGNTEAFF TGTGCCAGTAGTATAGAGACAGGGAACACTGAAGCTTTCTTT
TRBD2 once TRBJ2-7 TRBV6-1 CASSEYGGAYEQYF TGTGCCAGCAGTGAATACGGGGGGGCCTACGAGCAGTACTTC
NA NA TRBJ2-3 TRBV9 CASSVVSLDTQYF TGTGCCAGCAGCGTAGTCTCCCTAGATACGCAGTATTTT
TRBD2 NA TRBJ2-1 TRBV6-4 CASSDSGTNEQFF TGTGCCAGCAGTGATAGCGGGACCAATGAGCAGTTCTTC
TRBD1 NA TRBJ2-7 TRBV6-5 CATVTGGYEQYF TGTGCCACCGTGACAGGGGGCTACGAGCAGTACTTC
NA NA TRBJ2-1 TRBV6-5 CASSYLTRTHNEQFF TGTGCCAGCAGTTACTTAACCCGTACCCACAATGAGCAGTTCTTC
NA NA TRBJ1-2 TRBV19 CASSIVPGANYGYTF TGTGCCAGTAGTATAGTCCCAGGGGCTAACTATGGCTACACCTTC
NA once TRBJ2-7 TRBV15 CATSRGDTPYEQYF TGTGCCACCAGCAGAGGGGATACACCCTACGAGCAGTACTTC
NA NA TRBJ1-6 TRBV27 CASSLSGNHNSPLHF TGTGCCAGCAGTTTATCGGGGAATCATAATTCACCCCTCCACTTT
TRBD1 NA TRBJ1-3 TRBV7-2 CASSLGDRTSGNTIYF TGTGCCAGCAGCTTAGGGGACAGGACCTCTGGAAACACCATATATTTT
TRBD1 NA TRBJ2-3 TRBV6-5 CASSSRGLADTQYF TGTGCCAGCAGCTCCAGGGGGCTCGCAGATACGCAGTATTTT
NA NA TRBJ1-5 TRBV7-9 CASSLGGQYNQPQHF TGTGCCAGCAGCTTAGGAGGGCAGTACAATCAGCCCCAGCATTTT
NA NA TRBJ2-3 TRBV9 CASSVAGVTDTQYF TGTGCCAGCAGCGTAGCGGGGGTGACAGATACGCAGTATTTT
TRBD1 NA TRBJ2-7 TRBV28 CASSSTGTGASEQYF TGTGCCAGCAGTTCCACCGGGACAGGGGCATCCGAGCAGTACTTC
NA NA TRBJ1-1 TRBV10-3 CAIRGVVTEAFF TGTGCCATCAGGGGGGTGGTCACTGAAGCTTTCTTT
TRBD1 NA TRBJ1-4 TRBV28 CASSSPGRTGYEKLFF TGTGCCAGCAGTTCCCCCGGTCGGACAGGGTATGAAAAACTGTTTTTT
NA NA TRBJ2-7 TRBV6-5 CASRQNYEQYF TGTGCCAGCAGGCAGAACTACGAGCAGTACTTC
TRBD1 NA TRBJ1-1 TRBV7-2 CASRWDRVNTEAFF TGTGCCAGCAGGTGGGACAGGGTGAACACTGAAGCTTTCTTT
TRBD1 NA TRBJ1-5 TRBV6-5 CASSPDRGMNQPQHF TGTGCCAGCAGTCCGGACAGGGGGATGAATCAGCCCCAGCATTTT
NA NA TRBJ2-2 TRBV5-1 CASSGRTGELFF TGCGCCAGCAGTGGGCGTACCGGGGAGCTGTTTTTT
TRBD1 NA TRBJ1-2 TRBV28 CASSFRGRGGYTF TGTGCCAGCAGTTTCAGGGGGCGCGGCGGCTACACCTTC
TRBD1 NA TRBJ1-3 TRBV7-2 CASSPTGGTGNTIYF TGTGCCAGCAGCCCGACAGGGGGCACAGGAAACACCATATATTTT